Each of the 9 T cell receptor beta chains below was sequenced from the same sample in a study of T cell responses to AZD1222 COVID-19 vaccine. Assay: immunoSEQ multiplex PCR; the TCRdb copy retains only in-frame clones and omits some. The table shows 70,000 to 90,000 clones, with roughly 83% occurring only once. The sequencing used peripheral blood, collected on day 0 of AZD1222 vaccination. The receptors were gathered from an adult in good health.

The chain combines TRBV7-8 with TRBJ2-1, with TRBD2 identical over 11 bases. Trimming took 4 bases from V and 7 from J; bases not matched to a gene: 3. The CDR3 has 14 amino acids. Germline assignment: CDR1 SGHVS and CDR2 FQNEAQ. CDR3 nucleotides: TGTGCCAGCAGCTGGAGACTAGCGGGGAATGAGCAGTTCTTC. It is translated as CASSWRLAGNEQFF.

This CDR3 is CASSLSGTGPNSPLHF. In nucleotides, the CDR3 is TGTGCCAGCAGCCTATCCGGGACAGGACCAAATTCACCCCTCCACTTT. The chain has TRBV3-1 (or the pseudogene TRBV3-2) and TRBJ1-6, with 8 bases identical to TRBD1. V trimming: 4 bases; J trimming: 7 bases; junction bases outside the gene matches: 9. Germline CDR1 LGHDT, CDR2 YNNKEL (reference sequence). The CDR3 totals 16 residues.

The V call is TRBV4-1, the J call TRBJ1-2; 7 bases map to TRBD1. From germline, CDR1 is MGHRA and CDR2 YSYEKL. V lost 0 bases to trimming and J lost 7 bases; unmatched junction nucleotides: 8. CDR3 length: 15 residues. CDR3 coding DNA: TGCGCCAGCAGCCAAGACCAACAGGGGCTCTTTGGCTACACCTTC. Translation: CASSQDQQGLFGYTF.

The chain links TRBV10-3 to TRBJ1-2; TRBD1 agrees at 8 bases. From germline, CDR1 is ENHRY and CDR2 SYGVKD. With 4 bases clipped from V and 3 bases from J, the junction kept 4 bases outside the gene matches. The CDR3 spans 14 residues. The CDR3 spells CAISGTGFYYGYTF. CDR3 coding DNA: TGTGCCATCAGTGGGACAGGGTTCTACTATGGCTACACCTTC.

This sequence joins TRBV3-1 (or the pseudogene TRBV3-2) and TRBJ2-5; D not resolved. Germline V gene lookup returns CDR1 LGHDT and CDR2 YNNKEL (reference sequence). There are 14 residues in the CDR3. Trimming stripped 0 bases from V and 2 bases from J, with 7 bases between. CDR3 coding DNA: TGTGCCAGCAGCCAAGAGGTGGGGCAAGAGACCCAGTACTTC. Translated, it gives CASSQEVGQETQYF.

This clone was counted between two and nine times. The rearrangement uses TRBV10-2 and TRBJ1-1, with a tentative D call TRBD1 (6 bases). The CDR3 sequence is 12 residues long. The germline CDR1 and CDR2 sequences are WSHSY and SAAADI. The V end was cut by 4 bases, the J end by 7 bases, with 10 bases between. The CDR3 DNA is TGCGCCAGCAGTGGTGAGGGGGTTGAAGCTTTCTTT. As protein: CASSGEGVEAFF.

This sequence joins TRBV27 and TRBJ2-1; TRBD2 matches 11 bases. V dropped 5 bases and J dropped 0; count of bases not matched to a gene: 12. Germline CDR1 and CDR2: MNHEY and SMNVEV (reference sequence). This CDR3 is 19 amino acids long. The CDR3 loop is CASSAPTSGIGSSYNEQFF. CDR3 in DNA: TGTGCCAGCAGTGCGCCGACTAGCGGGATTGGGAGCTCCTACAATGAGCAGTTCTTC.

This chain joins TRBV30 and TRBJ1-2, with D unclear. Germline V gene sequence: CDR1 GTSNPN, CDR2 SVGIG (reference sequence). The CDR3 extends over 13 amino acids. V was cut by 0 bases and J by 7 bases, with 12 bases left in between. The DNA of the CDR3 is TGTGCCTGGAGTGTACTATGGAGTCGTGGCTACACCTTC. Its protein is CAWSVLWSRGYTF.

V gene TRBV28 combines with J gene TRBJ2-1, with 9 bases aligning to TRBD2. V trimming: 5 bases; J trimming: 5 bases; junction bases outside the gene matches: 7. Germline CDR1 and CDR2: MDHEN and SYDVKM. The CDR3 loop spans 15 amino acids. CDR3 nucleotide sequence: TGTGCCAGCAGTGGAGCTAGCGGGGACAACAATGAGCAGTTCTTC. The encoded protein is CASSGASGDNNEQFF.